A selection of T cell receptor beta chains follows, all from one sample in a study of cytotoxic CD8 clonotypes in ibrutinib-treated CLL. Some clones are missing from TCRdb's copy, which holds only in-frame ones; the method was immunoSEQ multiplex PCR. Counted here are about 140,000 clones, 80% occurring once; the ten biggest clones make up 6% to 9.5%. The source was PBMCs, collected after 36 months of ibrutinib treatment. The receptors derive from a human donor with chronic lymphocytic leukemia. CDR3s leave out the opening cysteine and the closing phenylalanine or tryptophan. Each record gives: V gene, CDR3 length, J gene, CDR3 protein.

v_call: TRBV25-1; cdr3_length: 12; j_call: TRBJ2-7; cdr3_aa: ASRLTSGAYEQY
v_call: TRBV7-9; cdr3_length: 11; j_call: TRBJ2-5; cdr3_aa: ASSFSGLETQY
v_call: TRBV27; cdr3_length: 11; j_call: TRBJ1-4; cdr3_aa: ASSGHRGGKLF
v_call: TRBV30; cdr3_length: 12; j_call: TRBJ1-3; cdr3_aa: ACGETDSGNTIY
v_call: TRBV18; cdr3_length: 16; j_call: TRBJ1-5; cdr3_aa: ASSPRPSGPFSNQPQH
v_call: TRBV6-5; cdr3_length: 13; j_call: TRBJ2-1; cdr3_aa: ASSWGLAGLNEQF
v_call: TRBV5-4; cdr3_length: 13; j_call: TRBJ1-2; cdr3_aa: ASSLVTGGNYGYT
v_call: TRBV7-8; cdr3_length: 16; j_call: TRBJ2-2; cdr3_aa: ASSPGLAGGSSTGELF
v_call: TRBV6-1; cdr3_length: 11; j_call: TRBJ1-2; cdr3_aa: ASSERGPDGYT
v_call: TRBV5-1; cdr3_length: 12; j_call: TRBJ2-7; cdr3_aa: ASSAGTGHYEQY
v_call: TRBV29-1; cdr3_length: 12; j_call: TRBJ1-2; cdr3_aa: SVEDTSGGYGYT
v_call: TRBV2; cdr3_length: 12; j_call: TRBJ1-5; cdr3_aa: ASSEQGFNQPQH
v_call: TRBV7-2; cdr3_length: 13; j_call: TRBJ2-2; cdr3_aa: ASSLGGTYTGELF
v_call: TRBV10-3; cdr3_length: 12; j_call: TRBJ2-7; cdr3_aa: AISESPSGREQY
v_call: TRBV12-5; cdr3_length: 14; j_call: TRBJ1-4; cdr3_aa: ASGLVLSSTNEKLF
v_call: TRBV6-1; cdr3_length: 13; j_call: TRBJ1-6; cdr3_aa: ASSERRSYNSPLH
v_call: TRBV20-1; cdr3_length: 8; j_call: TRBJ2-1; cdr3_aa: SANYNEQF
v_call: TRBV12-5; cdr3_length: 14; j_call: TRBJ1-5; cdr3_aa: ASGLGGRGGNQPQH
v_call: TRBV5-4; cdr3_length: 13; j_call: TRBJ1-1; cdr3_aa: ASSASFSGGTEAF
v_call: TRBV4-2; cdr3_length: 14; j_call: TRBJ2-1; cdr3_aa: ASSQGVGGPRNEQF
v_call: TRBV6-1; cdr3_length: 11; j_call: TRBJ1-4; cdr3_aa: AASTAGNEKLF
v_call: TRBV4-1; cdr3_length: 10; j_call: TRBJ2-1; cdr3_aa: ASSQRGHEQF
v_call: TRBV5-4; cdr3_length: 11; j_call: TRBJ2-7; cdr3_aa: ASSLQGTSGEY
v_call: TRBV10-3; cdr3_length: 9; j_call: TRBJ1-1; cdr3_aa: AIRGPTGAF
v_call: TRBV5-1; cdr3_length: 11; j_call: TRBJ1-5; cdr3_aa: ASSRSQGGPQH
v_call: TRBV6-5; cdr3_length: 11; j_call: TRBJ1-1; cdr3_aa: ASSQRRGAEAF
v_call: TRBV7-9; cdr3_length: 11; j_call: TRBJ2-1; cdr3_aa: ASSLGLRNEQF
v_call: TRBV27; cdr3_length: 13; j_call: TRBJ1-5; cdr3_aa: ASSLFGGGNQPQH
v_call: TRBV5-1; cdr3_length: 14; j_call: TRBJ2-4; cdr3_aa: ASSVGRREAKNIQY
v_call: TRBV12-2; cdr3_length: 13; j_call: TRBJ1-2; cdr3_aa: ATRASVGLNYGYT
v_call: TRBV7-8; cdr3_length: 12; j_call: TRBJ2-7; cdr3_aa: ASSLGQTTLEQY
v_call: TRBV29-1; cdr3_length: 12; j_call: TRBJ2-7; cdr3_aa: SVKGTGGSYEQY
v_call: TRBV5-4; cdr3_length: 13; j_call: TRBJ2-3; cdr3_aa: ASSYSGRAGDTQY
v_call: TRBV7-2; cdr3_length: 12; j_call: TRBJ1-1; cdr3_aa: ASSLDRENTEAF
v_call: TRBV18; cdr3_length: 14; j_call: TRBJ1-1; cdr3_aa: ASSQEIHYHTTEAF
v_call: TRBV11-2; cdr3_length: 13; j_call: TRBJ2-2; cdr3_aa: ASSLGPAGTGELF
v_call: TRBV28; cdr3_length: 13; j_call: TRBJ1-4; cdr3_aa: ASSSPGTWSEKLF
v_call: TRBV30; cdr3_length: 17; j_call: TRBJ1-3; cdr3_aa: AWREKTRTGNFFGNTIY
v_call: TRBV21-1; cdr3_length: 14; j_call: TRBJ1-4; cdr3_aa: ASRLTGGSTNEKLF
v_call: TRBV11-2; cdr3_length: 10; j_call: TRBJ2-1; cdr3_aa: ASSLGGPEQF
v_call: TRBV30; cdr3_length: 13; j_call: TRBJ2-1; cdr3_aa: AWTLLGSFNDEQF
v_call: TRBV11-2; cdr3_length: 13; j_call: TRBJ2-3; cdr3_aa: ASSWGDRVGDTQY
v_call: TRBV27; cdr3_length: 14; j_call: TRBJ1-5; cdr3_aa: ASSLSGQVGNQPQH
v_call: TRBV7-3; cdr3_length: 12; j_call: TRBJ1-1; cdr3_aa: ASSPGGAGTEAF
v_call: TRBV5-1; cdr3_length: 11; j_call: TRBJ2-1; cdr3_aa: ASSLYRSNEQF
v_call: TRBV4-2; cdr3_length: 17; j_call: TRBJ2-2; cdr3_aa: ASSQATGVSDLNTGELF
v_call: TRBV11-2; cdr3_length: 12; j_call: TRBJ2-7; cdr3_aa: ASSPNRGPYEQY
v_call: TRBV6-5; cdr3_length: 11; j_call: TRBJ1-2; cdr3_aa: ASSYSGLVGYT
v_call: TRBV18; cdr3_length: 14; j_call: TRBJ1-6; cdr3_aa: ASSPPSRANNSPLH